Listed here is a single T cell receptor beta chain. This sample is part of a study of blood T cell repertoires in COVID-19. Study details: The samples span acute and convalescent COVID-19 from the United States, Italy and Spain.

This study enrolled people aged about 18 to 90 from under 25 US geographic areas. Each participant's cohort was designated according to participant-reported clinical history. This CDR3 region has 18 residues. CDR1 and CDR2 from the germline V gene are SGHNT and YYREEE (reference sequence). Trimming took 1 base from V and 2 from J, leaving 21 bases between them. Per the original data handling: Nucleated cell number was recorded as an estimate derived from reference gene primer amplification. Libraries were prepared by immunoSEQ multiplex PCR; TCRdb keeps only in-frame clonotypes and omits some of them. V and J calls and clone size follow that table, whereas D and trimming were derived from the DNA. The sample has approximately 300,000 clones; 86% are singletons.

The rearrangement joins TRBV5-4 to TRBJ1-2; perhaps TRBD1 as D (5 bases). Specimen: PBMCs or T cells enriched from blood (not recorded which). The receptor was derived from a woman aged 18 to 35 who had recovered from COVID-19. The CDR3 loop reads CASSLSLGGSGSNYGYTF. The CDR3 DNA is TGTGCCAGCAGCTTGTCCCTCGGGGGGTCAGGGTCGAACTATGGCTACACCTTC. The variable domain in full, with the rest retrieved from reference TRBV5-4 and TRBJ1-2, is ETGVTQSPTHLIKTRGQQVTLRCSSQSGHNTVSWYQQALGQGPQFIFQYYREEENGRGNFPPRFSGLQFPNYSSELNVNALELDDSALYLCASSLSLGGSGSNYGYTFGSGTRLTVV.